These 31 T cell receptor beta chains were all obtained from the same sample, sequenced in a study of Ad26.COV2.S vaccination and SARS-CoV-2 variants. As for treatment: about 20 received Ad26.COV2.S at low or high dose, single or two shots; about 5 received placebo; per-sample allocation not given. Collection of samples fell on day 63 after the first vaccine or placebo injection. Clones were read by immunoSEQ multiplex PCR, and TCRdb kept only the in-frame ones, dropping some. The data contain some 340,000 clones, about 82% of them singletons. Source: peripheral blood, taken in a trial of Ad26.COV2.S vaccine versus placebo. Every receptor here comes from a person between 18 and 65 years old who received the Ad26.COV2.S COVID-19 vaccine or a placebo.

The chain carries TRBV18 and TRBJ1-1; 11 positions match TRBD1. Germline V gives CDR1 KGHSH, CDR2 LQKENI. The trim removed 3 bases at V and 7 bases at J, leaving 7 bases unmatched. This CDR3 is built from 15 residues. The CDR3 region is CASSPQGQGALEAFF. In DNA, the CDR3 is TGTGCCAGCTCACCCCAAGGACAGGGGGCCCTTGAAGCTTTCTTT. The full variable domain, with the rest looked up from reference TRBV18 and TRBJ1-1, is NAGVMQNPRHLVRRRGQEARLRCSPMKGHSHVYWYRQLPEEGLKFMVYLQKENIIDESGMPKERFSAEFPKEGPSILRIQQVVRGDSAAYFCASSPQGQGALEAFFGQGTRLTVV.

About this clone: This same CDR3 is encoded by further DNA sequences in the sample. V is TRBV5-1 and J is TRBJ1-5; D unresolved. Trimming stripped 1 base from V and 2 bases from J, with 7 bases between. The CDR3 extends over 14 amino acids. Germline lookup yields CDR1 SGHRS and CDR2 YFSETQ. The DNA for the CDR3 is TGCGCCAGCAGCTTGACGGGAGGCAATCAGCCCCAGCATTTT. Encoded protein: CASSLTGGNQPQHF.

In this sample, this clone turned up once. The rearrangement uses TRBV9 and TRBJ2-6; weak D call: TRBD1 (6 bases). The V end lost 4 bases, the J end lost 0 bases, and 17 bases lay between the germline ends. Germline V lookup: CDR1 SGDLS, CDR2 YYNGEE. CDR3 length equals 18 residues. CDR3 DNA: TGTGCCAGCAGCCCCTCCCCTCGGACAGACTCTGGGGCCAACGTCCTGACTTTC. As protein: CASSPSPRTDSGANVLTF.

The chain employs TRBV5-4 and TRBJ1-1; D gene unclear. CDR1 and CDR2 from the germline V gene are SGHNT and YYREEE (reference sequence). This CDR3 contains 15 residues. Trimming removed 0 bases at V and 1 base at J, with 10 bases between. CDR3 DNA: TGTGCCAGCAGCTTGGGTAACGGAGAGAACACTGAAGCTTTCTTT. This codes for CASSLGNGENTEAFF.

The rearrangement joins TRBV7-8 to TRBJ2-7; D is perhaps TRBD2 (5 bases). V was trimmed by 5 bases and J by 2 bases, leaving 13 bases between them. The germline V gene encodes CDR1 SGHVS and CDR2 FQNEAQ. The CDR3 length is 14 residues. This CDR3 reads CASSTHGIAYEQYF. CDR3 bases: TGTGCCAGCAGCACCCACGGGATCGCCTACGAGCAGTACTTC.

V gene TRBV9 combines with J gene TRBJ2-6; the D gene could be TRBD1 or TRBD2 (6 bases each). Trimming cost V 2 bases and J 1 base, with 13 bases left between them. This CDR3 region has 17 residues. CDR1 SGDLS and CDR2 YYNGEE come from the germline V gene. CDR3 nucleotides: TGTGCCAGCAGCGTGGGATCGGGGGCTTCTGGGGCCAACGTCCTGACTTTC. Translating gives CASSVGSGASGANVLTF.

The chain is built from TRBV19 and TRBJ1-6, with D possibly matching TRBD1 (5 bases). Trimming stripped 7 bases from V and 8 bases from J, with 12 bases between. The CDR3 has 13 residues. Per germline, CDR1 LNHDA and CDR2 SQIVND (reference sequence). CDR3 sequence (DNA): TGTGCCAGTACTTGGGGACGGGATTCACCCCTCCACTTT. This codes for CASTWGRDSPLHF.

V gene TRBV5-1 combines with J gene TRBJ2-5, with D perhaps TRBD2 (5 bases). The germline V and J ends were trimmed by 10 bases and 1 base, with 14 bases remaining between them. The length of the CDR3 is 13 residues. Germline CDR1 reads SGHRS; CDR2 reads YFSETQ. The CDR3 is CASGGRSQETQYF. CDR3 DNA: TGCGCCTCAGGAGGCAGATCCCAAGAGACCCAGTACTTC.

The rearrangement links TRBV3-1 (or the pseudogene TRBV3-2) to TRBJ2-5; TRBD1 might be the D (5 bases). The CDR3 extends over 14 amino acids. Germline V CDR1 and CDR2: LGHDT, YNNKEL (reference sequence). Trimming removed 2 bases at V and 4 bases at J, with 11 bases between. The DNA for the CDR3 is TGTGCCAGCAGCCAAACCCCAGGGCCAGAGACCCAGTACTTC. It translates to CASSQTPGPETQYF.

This sequence joins TRBV3-1 (or the pseudogene TRBV3-2) and TRBJ1-1, with D possibly matching TRBD1 (6 bases). From germline, CDR1 is LGHDT and CDR2 YNNKEL (reference sequence). This CDR3 region has 15 residues. V was clipped by 3 bases and J by 3 bases, with 14 bases between them. The CDR3 nucleotides are TGTGCCAGCAGCCAGTTACCACAGGGTTACACTGAAGCTTTCTTT. This sequence encodes CASSQLPQGYTEAFF.

The chain carries TRBV19 and TRBJ2-2, with D perhaps TRBD1 (6 bases). The V end was cut by 5 bases, the J end by 4 bases, with 17 bases between. This CDR3 is built from 16 residues. Germline assignment: CDR1 LNHDA and CDR2 SQIVND (reference sequence). The CDR3 protein is CASSPGTLVITGELFF. The CDR3 DNA sequence: TGTGCCAGTAGTCCAGGGACACTTGTGATCACCGGGGAGCTGTTTTTT.

A few counts support this clone. The J gene is TRBJ1-1, the V gene TRBV19, with 9 bases lining up with TRBD1. The germline V gene has CDR1 LNHDA and CDR2 SQIVND (reference sequence). After removal of 4 bases from V and 8 bases from J, the junction contained 5 bases not matched to a gene. The CDR3 totals 13 residues. As DNA, the CDR3 is TGTGCCAGTAGTAGGACAGGGGACGGCGAAGCTTTCTTT. This encodes CASSRTGDGEAFF.

The J gene is TRBJ1-2, the V gene TRBV4-1; D unresolved. Germline CDR1 and CDR2: MGHRA and YSYEKL. Deletions cut 1 base from V and 2 bases from J, with 8 bases between. The CDR3 sequence is 14 residues long. CDR3 bases: TGCGCCAGCAGCCAAGGGCAGTTAAACTATGGCTACACCTTC. Translated, it gives CASSQGQLNYGYTF.

The rearrangement joins TRBV3-1 (or the pseudogene TRBV3-2) to TRBJ1-1; 8 nucleotides match TRBD1. The germline V gene has CDR1 LGHDT and CDR2 YNNKEL (reference sequence). V lost 4 bases to trimming and J lost 6 bases; unmatched junction nucleotides: 4. The CDR3 sequence is 13 residues long. CDR3 coding DNA: TGTGCCAGCAGCCTGCAGGGGGCGGCTGAAGCTTTCTTT. This sequence encodes CASSLQGAAEAFF.

The chain couples TRBV11-2 to TRBJ1-2; the D gene is possibly TRBD1 (6 bases). Trimming stripped 5 bases from V and 2 bases from J, with 15 bases between. The CDR3 has 15 amino acids. Germline CDR1 and CDR2: SGHAT and FQNNGV. CDR3 loop: CASSPEPGQNYGYTF. For the CDR3, the DNA is TGTGCCAGCAGCCCTGAGCCGGGACAAAACTATGGCTACACCTTC.

This clone was seen a handful of times. This chain joins TRBV28 and TRBJ1-5, with D maybe TRBD1 (5 bases). Trimming stripped 8 bases from V and 5 bases from J, with 22 bases between. The germline V gene encodes CDR1 MDHEN and CDR2 SYDVKM. This CDR3 is 16 amino acids long. The CDR3 protein is CASLRDVKFEDQPQHF. CDR3 in DNA: TGTGCCAGCTTGCGGGACGTAAAATTTGAAGATCAGCCCCAGCATTTT.

The chain is built from TRBV6-5 and TRBJ2-1, with D perhaps TRBD2 (5 bases). CDR1 MNHEY and CDR2 SVGAGI come from the germline V gene. The CDR3 length is 15 residues. Trimming took off 2 bases at V and 5 bases at J, with 13 bases between the two ends. CDR3 region: CASSYVSGIDNEQFF. CDR3 coding DNA: TGTGCCAGCAGTTACGTTTCGGGGATAGACAATGAGCAGTTCTTC.

This chain connects TRBV7-8 to TRBJ1-6; a possible D gene is TRBD1 (5 bases). The CDR3 contains 15 residues. With 0 bases removed from V and 9 bases from J, the gap between germline ends came to 12 bases. The germline V gene encodes CDR1 SGHVS and CDR2 FQNEAQ. The CDR3: CASSLAQGAGSPLHF. The CDR3 region has the DNA TGTGCCAGCAGCTTAGCGCAGGGTGCTGGTTCACCCCTCCACTTT.

This clone was seen only a few times. This chain joins TRBV5-6 and TRBJ1-1, with D hard to call. V lost 0 bases and J lost 7, with 7 bases in between. CDR1 and CDR2 from the germline V gene are SGHDT and YYEEEE. The CDR3 runs to 12 residues. The CDR3 is CASSLVHSEAFF. As DNA, the CDR3 is TGTGCCAGCAGCTTGGTGCATAGTGAAGCTTTCTTT. Full variable domain (rest looked up from reference TRBV5-6 and TRBJ1-1): DAGVTQSPTHLIKTRGQQVTLRCSPKSGHDTVSWYQQALGQGPQFIFQYYEEEERQRGNFPDRFSGHQFPNYSSELNVNALLLGDSALYLCASSLVHSEAFFGQGTRLTVV.

This rearrangement joins TRBV6-5 to TRBJ1-5, with TRBD1 identical over 8 bases. Germline-derived CDR1 and CDR2 are MNHEY and SVGAGI. The CDR3 has 14 residues. J gave up 6 bases and V 7 bases, and 8 bases lay outside the gene matches. The CDR3 loop reads CASTGQGGGQPQHF. DNA for the CDR3: TGTGCCAGCACCGGACAGGGAGGTGGTCAGCCCCAGCATTTT.

The CDR3 loop is CASSLIDNSYNEQFF. Written as DNA, the CDR3 is TGTGCCAGCAGCTTGATAGACAACTCCTACAATGAGCAGTTCTTC. The V call is TRBV7-2, the J call TRBJ2-1; D is unresolved. Germline lookup yields CDR1 SGHTA and CDR2 FQGNSA. V lost 3 bases and J 0 bases, leaving 9 bases between the germline ends. There are 15 residues in the CDR3. Using reference TRBV7-2 and TRBJ2-1 for the parts outside the CDR3, the full variable domain is GAGVSQSPSNKVTEKGKDVELRCDPISGHTALYWYRQSLGQGLEFLIYFQGNSAPDKSGLPSDRFSAERTGGSVSTLTIQRTQQEDSAVYLCASSLIDNSYNEQFFGPGTRLTVL.

The chain couples TRBV27 to TRBJ1-5, with D possibly TRBD1 on 6 matching bases. The CDR3 runs 18 residues. V was cut by 6 bases and J by 0 bases, with 21 bases left in between. Per germline, CDR1 MNHEY and CDR2 SMNVEV (reference sequence). The CDR3 loop is CASSRDLEGQNSNQPQHF. The CDR3 nucleotides read TGTGCCAGCAGCCGGGACTTAGAAGGACAGAATAGCAATCAGCCCCAGCATTTT.

V is TRBV7-8 and J is TRBJ1-5, with TRBD1 matching 8 bases. Germline V gene sequence: CDR1 SGHVS, CDR2 FQNEAQ. The CDR3 is 16 amino acids. V lost 5 bases to trimming and J lost 5 bases; unmatched junction nucleotides: 11. The CDR3 nucleotides are TGTGCCAGCAGCCAGGGGGCAGGGGGCGTTGATCAGCCCCAGCATTTT. It encodes CASSQGAGGVDQPQHF.

The chain combines TRBV4-3 with TRBJ2-1, with no clear D. V was clipped by 4 bases and J by 2 bases, with 12 bases between them. The CDR3 is 15 amino acids. Germline-derived CDR1 and CDR2 are LGHNA and YSLEER. The CDR3 nucleotides are TGCGCCAGCAGCCCTCGCCTTGACCCCTACAATGAGCAGTTCTTC. It yields the protein CASSPRLDPYNEQFF.

Details on this clone: This sample includes further DNA sequences coding for the same CDR3. The chain couples TRBV2 to TRBJ1-2, with D possibly being TRBD1 (6 bases). CDR1 and CDR2 from the germline V gene are SNHLY and FYNNEI. The CDR3 covers 11 residues. Trimming left V 3 bases short and J 8 bases short, with 7 bases between. For the CDR3, the DNA is TGTGCCAGCAGTGACAGGGGCGGCTACACCTTC. This encodes CASSDRGGYTF.

The chain employs TRBV19 and TRBJ2-4; maybe TRBD1 (7 bases). The ends were cut back, 6 bases at V and 9 bases at J, with 24 bases in the middle. The CDR3 covers 16 residues. CDR1 and CDR2 (germline): LNHDA, SQIVND (reference sequence). The CDR3 reads CASSNPGDSPEGIQYF. CDR3 DNA: TGTGCCAGTAGCAATCCTGGGGACAGCCCGGAGGGCATTCAGTACTTC.

The gene calls are TRBV18 and TRBJ1-2; D gene unclear. Germline V gene lookup returns CDR1 KGHSH and CDR2 LQKENI. Trimming pared 2 bases from V and 8 bases from J, leaving 18 bases between. The CDR3 spans 15 residues. The CDR3 coding sequence is TGTGCCAGCTCACCATTTAGGGAGGGAATCGACGGCTACACCTTC. This gives the protein CASSPFREGIDGYTF.

Only one count was recorded for this clone. The rearrangement joins TRBV21-1 to TRBJ2-5; the table calls TRBD1, which could not be checked here. TRBV21-1 represents a pseudogene. The CDR3 consists of 20 residues. The CDR3 DNA reads TGTGCCAGCAGCAACTGGGACAGGGGAGGTCGTCCCCTCAGCCAAGAGACCCAGTACTTC. It codes for CASSNWDRGGRPLSQETQYF.

The chain employs TRBV4-2 and TRBJ1-5, with D tentatively TRBD1 (5 bases). Germline V lookup: CDR1 LGHNA, CDR2 YNFKEQ. The ends were cut back, 0 bases at V and 7 bases at J, with 13 bases in the middle. CDR3 size: 15 residues. CDR3 region: CASSQDFRGYQPQHF. The CDR3 nucleotides are TGTGCCAGCAGCCAAGACTTTAGGGGTTACCAGCCCCAGCATTTT.

The chain has TRBV6-5 and TRBJ2-5; 8 bases align to TRBD1. The CDR3 runs to 15 residues. V trimming: 8 bases; J trimming: 2 bases; junction bases outside the gene matches: 10. CDR1 is MNHEY, CDR2 SVGAGI, per germline. CDR3 loop: CASHPRQGLQETQYF. The CDR3 DNA sequence: TGTGCCAGCCATCCGAGACAGGGGCTTCAAGAGACCCAGTACTTC.

This clone occurred many times. The chain joins TRBV12-3 or TRBV12-4 to TRBJ1-4; 9 nucleotides align to TRBD1. The ends lost 2 bases at V and 12 bases at J; junction bases unmatched: 1. The CDR3 sequence is 12 residues long. DNA for the CDR3: TGTGCCAGCAGTTTAACAGGGGGCGAACTGTTTTTT. Protein product: CASSLTGGELFF.